What follows are 14 T cell receptor beta chains derived from one specimen sequenced in a study of regulatory T cells in long-lasting Graves disease (dated by TCRdb to the early 2020s). Libraries were constructed by multiplex PCR. Sequenced using an Illumina HiSeq 4000. TCR beta libraries were built with iRepertoire HTBI primers and Arm-PCR amplification of CDR3 regions. TCRdb ran its own pipeline on the public reads, namely fastp trimming at Q25 and MiXCR clone calling, and kept in-frame beta chains. Identical CDR3 proteins give one entry, which carries the most common genes and DNA. The sample table records 250,000 or so distinct CDR3 sequences; about 18% of these occur just once. The ten largest account for 12% to 15% of the sample. Sample time point, as interpreted from the label and publication: newly diagnosed GD, antithyroid drugs for less than 3 months. For both TCR sequencing and RNA sequencing, RNA was extracted from PBMCs in TRIzol.

Another study also made use of these data, one on T cells in Graves' hyperthyroidism and ophthalmopathy.

This material consisted of peripheral blood mononuclear cells (PBMCs), taken at new diagnosis, from a patient treated with antithyroid drugs. The receptors originated from a woman aged 30 to 39 with Graves disease. Donor details come from another sample of the same person, matched by shared clones.

The table lists this clonotype with many counts. This chain connects TRBV12-3 or TRBV12-4 to TRBJ2-1, with 8 bases fitting TRBD2. The CDR3 covers 15 residues. The junction had 7 bases not matched to a gene; V was cut back by 5 bases and J by 4 bases. For the CDR3, the DNA is TGTGCCAGCAGTACCCTCGGCGGGGGGTACAATGAGCAGTTCTTC. Translated, it gives CASSTLGGGYNEQFF.

This clonotype showed up many times. The rearrangement links TRBV7-9 to TRBJ2-5; 9 bases match TRBD1. The CDR3 runs 16 residues. CDR1 and CDR2 (germline): SEHNR, FQNEAQ (reference sequence). V shed 5 bases, J shed 5 bases, and the junction held 12 bases outside the gene matches. Written as DNA, the CDR3 is TGTGCCAGCAGCGCCACCGGGACAGGGAGCGACGAGACCCAGTACTTC. Its protein is CASSATGTGSDETQYF.

This clonotype has at least ten counts. The rearrangement uses TRBV5-1 and TRBJ1-2, with 11 bases that match TRBD1. The CDR3 totals 16 residues. The junction had 10 bases not matched to a gene; V was cut back by 6 bases and J by 3 bases. Germline loops: CDR1 SGHRS, CDR2 YFSETQ. CDR3 sequence: CASTPLPGQGDYGYTF. The CDR3 region has the DNA TGCGCCAGCACCCCCTTACCGGGACAGGGGGACTATGGCTACACCTTC. Looking up the rest from reference TRBV5-1 and TRBJ1-2 gives the full variable domain: KAGVTQTPRYLIKTRGQQVTLSCSPISGHRSVSWYQQTPGQGLQFLFEYFSETQRNKGNFPGRFSGRQFSNSRSEMNVSTLELGDSALYLCASTPLPGQGDYGYTFGSGTRLTVV.

This clonotype appeared a few times. The chain carries TRBV9 and TRBJ2-3; D is undetermined. The CDR3 contains 15 residues. V was shortened by 1 base and J by 0 bases, with 9 bases between the two germline ends. Germline values: CDR1 SGDLS, CDR2 YYNGEE. CDR3 region: CASSVSPASTDTQYF. The CDR3 DNA is TGTGCCAGCAGCGTATCCCCGGCTAGCACAGATACGCAGTATTTT.

In this sample, this clonotype turned up many times. The chain recombines TRBV7-8 with TRBJ1-1; 8 bases are a match to TRBD1. Looked up from germline, CDR1 is SGHVS and CDR2 is FQNEAQ. This CDR3 is 13 amino acids long. Losses at the gene ends were 6 bases for V and 3 bases for J; bases not matched to a gene: 3. CDR3 region: CASSRQGYTEAFF. The CDR3 DNA is TGTGCCAGCAGTCGACAGGGGTACACTGAAGCTTTCTTT.

This clonotype was counted at least ten times. This chain links TRBV5-1 with TRBJ2-1, with 9 bases fitting TRBD2. Germline-derived CDR1 and CDR2 are SGHRS and YFSETQ. Trimming cost V 8 bases and J 4 bases; bases outside gene matches: 7. The CDR3 loop spans 14 amino acids. CDR3 residues: CASVAGGGYNEQFF. As DNA, the CDR3 is TGCGCCAGTGTGGCGGGGGGGGGTTACAATGAGCAGTTCTTC.

This clonotype was detected many times. The V gene is TRBV10-2, the J gene TRBJ1-1; D is possibly TRBD1 (5 bases). From germline, CDR1 is WSHSY and CDR2 SAAADI. Trimming stripped 3 bases from V and 2 bases from J, with 10 bases between. The CDR3 is 14 amino acids. CDR3: CASSDTGGNTEAFF. The DNA of the CDR3 is TGCGCCAGCAGTGATACGGGGGGTAACACTGAAGCTTTCTTT.

This clonotype came up many times. The chain uses TRBV2 and TRBJ2-7; 7 nucleotides align to TRBD2. The germline V gene has CDR1 SNHLY and CDR2 FYNNEI. V shed 6 bases, J shed 5 bases, and the junction held 10 bases outside the gene matches. This CDR3 has 14 amino acids. CDR3 coding DNA: TGTGCCAGCAGCGTCGGGGAGGGGTTCCACGAGCAGTACTTC. It is translated as CASSVGEGFHEQYF.

As concerns this clonotype: This sequence may be a read error, since a much larger clone differs from it by one base. This chain links TRBV20-1 with TRBJ1-1; perhaps TRBD1 as D (5 bases). V dropped 0 bases and J dropped 6 bases, with 14 bases sitting between them. The length of the CDR3 is 14 residues. Germline values: CDR1 DFQATT, CDR2 SNEGSKA (reference sequence). The CDR3 coding sequence is TGCAGTGCTAGAGATTGGGGGGGATTAGCTGAAGCTTTCTTT. It encodes CSARDWGGLAEAFF.

There are many counts of this clonotype. The chain recombines TRBV2 with TRBJ2-2, with 8 positions matching TRBD1. The CDR3 covers 15 residues. Germline V gene lookup returns CDR1 SNHLY and CDR2 FYNNEI. Trimming cost V 3 bases and J 4 bases; bases outside gene matches: 4. CDR3: CASSDDRGFTGELFF. The CDR3 nucleotides read TGTGCCAGCAGTGACGACAGGGGTTTCACCGGGGAGCTGTTTTTT.

This clonotype was detected ten times or more. This sequence joins TRBV5-1 and TRBJ2-3; 9 positions agree with TRBD1. The junction had 5 bases not matched to a gene; V was cut back by 3 bases and J by 6 bases. This CDR3 has 14 amino acids. In germline, CDR1 is SGHRS, CDR2 YFSETQ. In DNA form, the CDR3 reads TGCGCCAGCAGCTCCCGGACAGGGGCGGATACGCAGTATTTT. Translation gives CASSSRTGADTQYF.

This clonotype turned up a few times. The chain employs TRBV7-9 and TRBJ1-1; 10 bases agree with TRBD1. V lost 5 bases and J lost 3; bases outside the gene matches: 3. This CDR3 is built from 14 residues. Per the germline V gene, CDR1 is SEHNR and CDR2 is FQNEAQ (reference sequence). The CDR3 is CASSDRGRDTEAFF. CDR3 nucleotides: TGTGCCAGCAGCGACAGGGGGCGCGACACTGAAGCTTTCTTT.

This clonotype was detected many times. The chain joins TRBV5-8 to TRBJ2-1, with a possible D match to TRBD1 (6 bases). Trimming removed 0 bases at V and 7 bases at J, with 14 bases between. From germline, CDR1 is SGHTS and CDR2 YDEGEE. CDR3 length: 15 amino acids. CDR3 in amino acids: CASSLGTVGWNEQFF. The DNA for the CDR3 is TGTGCCAGCAGCTTGGGGACAGTAGGTTGGAATGAGCAGTTCTTC.

In this sample, this clonotype turned up many times. This chain connects TRBV6-1 to TRBJ2-5; TRBD1 matches at 9 bases. CDR1 MNHNS and CDR2 SASEGT come from the germline V gene. With V trimmed by 8 bases and J by 5 bases, 9 bases remained unmatched. This CDR3 region has 14 residues. CDR3 bases: TGTGCCAGCGCCCCGGGGACAGGGATGGAGACCCAGTACTTC. The encoded protein is CASAPGTGMETQYF.